This T cell receptor beta chain was observed in a study of response to subunit inactivated influenza vaccine (dated by TCRdb to the late 2010s). Background on the whole study: Deep quantitative profiling of the T cell receptor repertoire was used in the study to follow responses to a trivalent subunit inactivated influenza vaccine.

The CDR3 spans 13 residues, from the cysteine through the phenylalanine. Only CDR3 DNA remains: 39 bases, in frame from the first base. Cut back by 6 bases and 7 bases, the V and J ends lie 13 bases apart. The germline V gene specifies MNHEY as CDR1 and SVGEGT as CDR2. Library creation used RT-PCR. The listed sequencing device is Illumina HiSeq 2500. In TCRdb, the public reads were trimmed at Q25 with fastp and aligned with MiXCR, with productive beta chains retained. Rows with a matching CDR3 protein are joined into one entry that keeps the most common DNA and genes. Across this sample there are fewer than 550,000 distinct CDR3 sequences, with less than 30% seen only once. The top ten clones comprise approximately 2% of the sample. The paper as a whole reports these results and caveats: The authors suggested that each seasonal influenza vaccination may recruit only a limited number of new T cells.

This clonotype was seen a handful of times. Its cognate antigen has yet to be identified. No base quality information exists; no much larger clone differs at one position. The sequencing here drew on CD4+ T cells sorted from PBMCs, taken roughly 5 days after vaccination. The sequence links TRBV6-2 or TRBV6-3 to TRBJ2-1; the D gene assignment is ambiguous. The TCR comes from a man aged 50 or older who received an inactivated influenza vaccine. Donor details come from another sample of the same person, matched by shared clones. The nucleotide sequence is TGTGCCAGCAGCCCCGATTCGTGGAATGAGCAGTTCTTC. Translated, it gives CASSPDSWNEQFF.